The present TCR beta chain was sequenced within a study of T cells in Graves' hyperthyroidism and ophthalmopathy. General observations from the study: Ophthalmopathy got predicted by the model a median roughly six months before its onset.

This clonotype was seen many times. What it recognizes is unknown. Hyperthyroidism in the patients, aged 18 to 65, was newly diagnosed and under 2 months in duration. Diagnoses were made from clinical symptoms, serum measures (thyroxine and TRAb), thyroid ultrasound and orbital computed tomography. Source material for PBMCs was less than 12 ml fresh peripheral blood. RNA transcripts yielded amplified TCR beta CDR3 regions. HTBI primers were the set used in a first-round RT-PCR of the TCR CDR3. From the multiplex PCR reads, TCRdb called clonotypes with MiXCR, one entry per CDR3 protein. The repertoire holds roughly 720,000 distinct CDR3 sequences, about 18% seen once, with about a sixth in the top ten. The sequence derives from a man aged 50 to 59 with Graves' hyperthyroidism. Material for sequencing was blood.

In DNA form, the CDR3 reads TGTGCCAGCAGCTTAGGGGTTCAGGGGGACTACACCTTC. This translates into CASSLGVQGDYTF. The chain carries TRBV7-8 and TRBJ1-2, with 7 bases that match TRBD1. Trimming at V came to 1 base and at J to 10 bases, leaving 6 bases not matched to a gene. Germline lookup yields CDR1 SGHVS and CDR2 FQNEAQ. The CDR3 loop spans 13 amino acids.